This T cell receptor (beta chain) was sequenced during a study of radiation and T cells in renal cell carcinoma. Regarding the study as a whole: From baseline, blood top tumor clonotypes peaked at 2 weeks post-radiation. No pretreatment tumor biopsies were available for baseline clonotypes.

The assay was immunoSEQ multiplex PCR, and TCRdb's table has in-frame clones only and misses some. The table includes approximately 170,000 clones, about 85% detected once. A word on this clone: As yet, its antigen is unknown.

Time point defined: blood 4 weeks post-SBRT, at nephrectomy. Treatment denoted: 15 Gy SBRT to primary tumor, nephrectomy 4 weeks later. Nephrectomy followed 15 Gy stereotactic body radiation by 4 weeks. Serial blood draws occurred at baseline and 2 and 4 weeks post-SBRT. The CDR3 consists of 14 residues. Trimming took 3 bases from V and 4 from J, leaving 12 bases between them. From germline, CDR1 is KGHSH and CDR2 LQKENI. The chain has TRBV18 and TRBJ1-2; the D gene is possibly TRBD1 (5 bases). Specimen: blood, collected from a patient whose treatment included radiotherapy and nephrectomy. The clonotype comes from a woman aged 50 to 65 with renal cell carcinoma. CDR3 DNA sequence: TGTGCCAGCTCACCGGGGGAAAGCAGCTATGGCTACACCTTC. As protein: CASSPGESSYGYTF.